This T cell receptor (beta chain) originates from a study of T-cell reconstitution after alpha-beta-depleted transplantation in children. This CDR3 region has 12 residues. Trimming removed 2 bases at V and 11 bases at J, with 10 bases between. The germline V gene has CDR1 KGHDR and CDR2 SFDVKD. This clonotype has just a few counts. As it was prepared, the TCRbeta library received unique molecular identifiers. In TCRdb, the PCR reads were re-called with MiXCR into one record per CDR3 protein. This sample carries 450,000 to 600,000 distinct CDR3 sequences, about 31% of them seen once, and the ten largest clones take about 2.3%.

This material consisted of PBMCs from the stem cell graft donor, taken from the stem cell graft. This TCR was sampled from a human donor who donated a stem cell graft to a child with aplastic anemia. The rearrangement links TRBV24-1 to TRBJ2-3, with a tentative D call TRBD2 (6 bases). The CDR3 region has the DNA TGTGCCACCAGTGATTCCGGGAGCTTGCAGTATTTT. It is translated as CATSDSGSLQYF.